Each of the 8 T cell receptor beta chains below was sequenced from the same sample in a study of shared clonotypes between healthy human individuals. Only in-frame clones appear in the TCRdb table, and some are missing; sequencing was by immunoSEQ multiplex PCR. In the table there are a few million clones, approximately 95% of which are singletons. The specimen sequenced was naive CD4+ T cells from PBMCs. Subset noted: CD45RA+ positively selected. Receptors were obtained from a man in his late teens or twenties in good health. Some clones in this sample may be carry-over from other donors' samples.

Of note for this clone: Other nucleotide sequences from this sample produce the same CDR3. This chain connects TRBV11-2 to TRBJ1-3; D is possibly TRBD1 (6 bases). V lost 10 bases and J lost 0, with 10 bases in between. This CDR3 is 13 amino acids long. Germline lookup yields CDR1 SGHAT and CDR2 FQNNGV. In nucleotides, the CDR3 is TGTGCCACGGGGGCTAGCTCTGGAAACACCATATATTTT. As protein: CATGASSGNTIYF.

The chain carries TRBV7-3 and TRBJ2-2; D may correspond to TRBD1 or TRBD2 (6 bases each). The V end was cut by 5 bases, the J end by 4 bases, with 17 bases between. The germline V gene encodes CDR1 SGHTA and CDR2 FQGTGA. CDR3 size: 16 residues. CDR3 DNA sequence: TGTGCCAGCAGCCCGGGCTGGGGGGCGGGCACCGGGGAGCTGTTTTTT. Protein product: CASSPGWGAGTGELFF.

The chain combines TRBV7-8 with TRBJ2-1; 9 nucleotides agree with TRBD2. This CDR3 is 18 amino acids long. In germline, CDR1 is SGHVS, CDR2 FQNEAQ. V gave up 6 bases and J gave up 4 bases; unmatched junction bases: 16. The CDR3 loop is CASSRLGGREGKYNEQFF. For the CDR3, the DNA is TGTGCCAGCAGTCGCTTAGGAGGGCGGGAGGGGAAATACAATGAGCAGTTCTTC.

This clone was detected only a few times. CDR3 amino acids: CASSGQGRGPQHF. CDR3 bases: TGTGCCAGTAGCGGACAGGGCAGGGGGCCCCAGCATTTT. This rearrangement joins TRBV19 to TRBJ1-5; 8 bases align to TRBD1. The CDR3 length is 13 residues. Trimming at V came to 6 bases and at J to 9 bases, leaving 7 bases not matched to a gene. Germline CDR1 reads LNHDA; CDR2 reads SQIVND (reference sequence). The variable domain in full, with the rest retrieved from reference TRBV19 and TRBJ1-5, is DGGITQSPKYLFRKEGQNVTLSCEQNLNHDAMYWYRQDPGQGLRLIYYSQIVNDFQKGDIAEGYSVSREKKESFPLTVTSAQKNPTAFYLCASSGQGRGPQHFGDGTRLSIL.

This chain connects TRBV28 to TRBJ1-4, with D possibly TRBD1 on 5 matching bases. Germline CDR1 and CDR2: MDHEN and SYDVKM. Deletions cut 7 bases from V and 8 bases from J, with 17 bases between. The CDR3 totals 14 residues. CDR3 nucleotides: TGTGCCAGCACCGAAGAGGGGCTCGGGGAAAAACTGTTTTTT. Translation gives CASTEEGLGEKLFF. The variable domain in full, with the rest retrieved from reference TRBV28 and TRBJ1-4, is DVKVTQSSRYLVKRTGEKVFLECVQDMDHENMFWYRQDPGLGLRLIYFSYDVKMKEKGDIPEGYSVSREKKERFSLILESASTNQTSMYLCASTEEGLGEKLFFGSGTQLSVL.

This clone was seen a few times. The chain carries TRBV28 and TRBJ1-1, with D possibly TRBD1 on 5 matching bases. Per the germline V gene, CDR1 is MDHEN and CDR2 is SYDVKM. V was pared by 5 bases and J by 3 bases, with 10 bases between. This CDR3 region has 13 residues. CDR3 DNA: TGTGCCAGCAGTCCACGGGGGGACACTGAAGCTTTCTTT. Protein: CASSPRGDTEAFF.

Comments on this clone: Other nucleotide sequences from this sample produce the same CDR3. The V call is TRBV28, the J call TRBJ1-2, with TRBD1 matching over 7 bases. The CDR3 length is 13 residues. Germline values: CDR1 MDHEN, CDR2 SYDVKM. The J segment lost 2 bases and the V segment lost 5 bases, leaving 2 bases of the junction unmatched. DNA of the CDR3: TGTGCCAGCAGTCCAGGGGGAAACTATGGCTACACCTTC. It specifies CASSPGGNYGYTF.

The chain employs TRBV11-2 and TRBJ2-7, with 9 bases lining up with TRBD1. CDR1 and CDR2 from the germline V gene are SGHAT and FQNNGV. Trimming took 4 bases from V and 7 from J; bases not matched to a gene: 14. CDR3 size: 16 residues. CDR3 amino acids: CASSSVRTGAPGEQYF. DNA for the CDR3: TGTGCCAGCAGCTCTGTAAGGACAGGGGCCCCGGGGGAGCAGTACTTC.